Below are 17 T cell receptor beta chains sequenced from a single sample in a study of OX40 agonist ivuxolimab in advanced cancers. Clones were read by immunoSEQ multiplex PCR, and TCRdb kept only the in-frame ones, dropping some. The sample lists 50,000 to 70,000 clones; around four fifths were seen once. The sample consisted of CD4+ or CD8+ T cells sorted from blood, taken in a trial of the OX40 agonist ivuxolimab. All receptors derive from an adult with an advanced solid tumor such as melanoma, head and neck, liver or kidney cancer.

This chain joins TRBV28 and TRBJ2-5; D call uncertain. Germline V gene lookup returns CDR1 MDHEN and CDR2 SYDVKM. The CDR3 covers 15 residues. The V and J ends lost 3 bases and 2 bases respectively, with 13 bases between them. The CDR3 DNA follows: TGTGCCAGCAGTTTTTTCCAGTCCCATCAAGAGACCCAGTACTTC. It specifies CASSFFQSHQETQYF.

This clone was counted only a few times. The genes are TRBV7-9 and TRBJ2-5; D remains ambiguous. The CDR3 is made up of 15 amino acids. With 1 base removed from V and 2 bases from J, the gap between germline ends came to 11 bases. Germline-derived CDR1 and CDR2 are SEHNR and FQNEAQ (reference sequence). CDR3 nucleotides: TGTGCCAGCAGCTTAGTTGGGCAGATACAAGAGACCCAGTACTTC. Translated, it gives CASSLVGQIQETQYF.

The J gene is TRBJ2-7, the V gene TRBV27; D not certain. V lost 2 bases, J lost 1 base, and 9 bases lay in between. The V gene's germline CDR1 is MNHEY and CDR2 SMNVEV (reference sequence). This CDR3 comprises 14 residues. The CDR3: CASSLGHNSYEQYF. The DNA for the CDR3 is TGTGCCAGCAGTTTAGGGCACAATTCCTACGAGCAGTACTTC.

This clone was seen a few times. Given the absence of the conserved phenylalanine or tryptophan at the CDR3 end, a read error is likely. It is unclear where the CDR3 begins or ends on the DNA, so no DNA is shown, and the CDR3 is as TCRdb lists it. V gene TRBV14 combines with J gene TRBJ2-7; the D call TRBD2 from the table was never checked on the DNA. Counting both end residues, the CDR3 totals 10 amino acids. CDR1 and CDR2 (germline): SGHDN, FVKESK. The CDR3 sequence is CARGGLAGGI.

The chain couples TRBV6-5 to TRBJ1-4; no firm D call. CDR3 length equals 11 residues. With 5 bases removed from V and 13 bases from J, the gap between germline ends came to 11 bases. CDR1 is MNHEY, CDR2 SVGAGI, per germline. CDR3 in amino acids: CASSESPALFF. The CDR3 DNA is TGTGCCAGCAGTGAATCCCCGGCACTGTTTTTT.

The chain recombines TRBV4-1 with TRBJ2-7; possibly TRBD2 for D (6 bases). The germline V and J ends were trimmed by 3 bases and 7 bases, with 10 bases remaining between them. The V gene's germline CDR1 is MGHRA and CDR2 YSYEKL. The length of the CDR3 is 12 residues. The CDR3 bases are TGCGCCAGCAGCCAGGGAGGAGGGGAGCAGTACTTC. Translated: CASSQGGGEQYF.

V usage is TRBV5-1 and J usage is TRBJ2-5; TRBD1 might be the D (5 bases). Near its end, the DNA agrees better with TRBJ2-7, so the J call may be wrong. This CDR3 has 14 residues. Germline V CDR1 and CDR2: SGHRS, YFSETQ. As DNA, the CDR3 is TGCGCCAGCAGCCCCTTTTTAGGGGTCTACGAGCAGTACTTC. Translation gives CASSPFLGVYEQYF.

CDR3 bases: TGTGCCAGCAGGGCGGGGAACTACGAGCAGTACTTC. Its translation: CASRAGNYEQYF. This sequence joins TRBV28 and TRBJ2-7; tentatively, D is TRBD2 (6 bases). V lost 6 bases, J lost 3 bases, and 9 bases lay in between. The CDR3 runs to 12 residues. In germline, CDR1 is MDHEN, CDR2 SYDVKM.

The rearrangement links TRBV20-1 to TRBJ1-2; a weak D match, TRBD1 (6 bases). Germline-derived CDR1 and CDR2 are DFQATT and SNEGSKA (reference sequence). Trimming shortened V by 6 bases and J by 8 bases, and 13 bases separated the two germline ends. This CDR3 region has 11 residues. The CDR3, as DNA: TGCAGTGCCGTCGGGACACAAGGCTACACCTTC. It encodes CSAVGTQGYTF.

This clone was observed a handful of times. This chain links TRBV30 with TRBJ2-5, with TRBD2 identical over 14 bases. The trim removed 3 bases at V and 5 bases at J, leaving 5 bases unmatched. This CDR3 has 15 residues. CDR1 and CDR2 from the germline V gene are GTSNPN and SVGIG (reference sequence). The CDR3 bases are TGTGCCTGGAGCGCCGGGACTAGCGGGAGTGAGACCCAGTACTTC. As protein: CAWSAGTSGSETQYF.

The rearrangement joins TRBV5-1 to TRBJ2-1; 8 positions agree with TRBD2. Germline loops: CDR1 SGHRS, CDR2 YFSETQ. With V trimmed by 6 bases and J by 7 bases, 12 bases remained unmatched. There are 15 residues in the CDR3. CDR3 residues: CASTYGREERNEQFF. For the CDR3, the DNA is TGCGCCAGCACATACGGGCGGGAGGAGAGGAATGAGCAGTTCTTC. The full variable domain, with the rest looked up from reference TRBV5-1 and TRBJ2-1, is KAGVTQTPRYLIKTRGQQVTLSCSPISGHRSVSWYQQTPGQGLQFLFEYFSETQRNKGNFPGRFSGRQFSNSRSEMNVSTLELGDSALYLCASTYGREERNEQFFGPGTRLTVL.

The genes are TRBV5-6 and TRBJ2-5; the match to TRBD2 covers 13 bases. This CDR3 region has 16 residues. The V segment lost 2 bases and the J segment 5 bases; nucleotides outside the gene matches: 6. The germline V gene encodes CDR1 SGHDT and CDR2 YYEEEE. The CDR3 nucleotides are TGTGCCAGCAGCTTCCGGACTAGCGGGAGTACGGAGACCCAGTACTTC. It encodes CASSFRTSGSTETQYF.

This chain connects TRBV2 to TRBJ1-2; D not certain. V gave up 7 bases and J gave up 4 bases, with 13 bases separating them. The CDR3 consists of 13 residues. CDR1 and CDR2 from the germline V gene are SNHLY and FYNNEI. DNA for the CDR3: TGTGCCAGCATTAGAGGGTTAGGCTATGGCTACACCTTC. Its protein product is CASIRGLGYGYTF.

The chain carries TRBV27 and TRBJ2-5; tentatively, D is TRBD1 (6 bases). The germline V gene has CDR1 MNHEY and CDR2 SMNVEV (reference sequence). Trimming left V 10 bases short and J 4 bases short, with 16 bases between. The CDR3 spans 13 residues. The CDR3 nucleotides are TGTGCCACCCAGGGGCAGCTAACAGAGACCCAGTACTTC. The encoded protein is CATQGQLTETQYF.

The chain has TRBV10-3 and TRBJ2-5; TRBD1 agrees at 8 bases. The DNA matches TRBJ2-7 better at its end, which makes the J call doubtful. Germline V gene lookup returns CDR1 ENHRY and CDR2 SYGVKD. CDR3 length equals 15 residues. The CDR3 here is CAIRDTGGNTYEQYF. DNA for the CDR3: TGTGCCATCAGAGACACAGGGGGTAACACCTACGAGCAGTACTTC.

This clone was counted once. V and J are TRBV18 and TRBJ2-6; 11 nucleotides agree with TRBD1. The CDR3 totals 17 residues. Germline assignment: CDR1 KGHSH and CDR2 LQKENI. J lost 2 bases, V lost 4 bases, and 4 bases had no gene match. CDR3: CASSLGTGGTGANVLTF. The CDR3 region has the DNA TGTGCCAGCTCACTCGGGACAGGGGGGACTGGGGCCAACGTCCTGACTTTC.

The chain recombines TRBV29-1 with TRBJ2-7; possibly TRBD1 or TRBD2 for D (5 bases each). Per germline, CDR1 SQVTM and CDR2 ANQGSEA. The V gene lost 3 bases and the J gene lost 1 base, with 10 bases spanning the gap. This CDR3 region has 13 residues. CDR3 residues: CSVEGTASYEQYF. The CDR3 nucleotides are TGCAGCGTTGAGGGGACGGCTTCCTACGAGCAGTACTTC.